This TCR beta chain was documented in a study of beta chain features in type 1 diabetes. This CDR3 is built from 13 residues. Between the trimmed V and J ends, which lost 1 base and 3 bases, there was a span of 7 bases. The germline V gene encodes CDR1 SEHNR and CDR2 FQNEAQ (reference sequence). The isolated RNA, all of it, was reverse transcribed, so expressed TCRB transcripts were what got sequenced. Assay used: immunoSEQ multiplex PCR; TCRdb lists only in-frame clones, some missing. The sample gives under 20,000 clones, about 70% of which show up once; 0.79% is in the top ten. One heparinised draw of blood, averaging roughly 0.12 L, came from each donor. General study findings and limits: Patients with Type 1 diabetes showed moderately but significantly shorter TCRB CDR3s in all four CD4+ subsets. VDJ junctions sequenced from type 1 diabetes patients showed fewer insertions and more deletions.

This clone was seen a few times. Its specificity is unknown. This TCR was recovered from a man aged 30 to 45 with type 1 diabetes. The chain is built from TRBV7-9 and TRBJ2-7; maybe TRBD1 (6 bases). The source material was stem cell memory CD4+ T cells from blood. CDR3 nucleotides: TGTGCCAGCAGCTTAGGACAGGACTACGAGCAGTACTTC. It specifies CASSLGQDYEQYF.